The sequence of this TCR beta chain was determined in a study of human T cells and chemical hapten exposure. Turning to the study itself: Each patient's scalp received weekly diphenylcyclopropenone throughout the approximately 23-week study.

The germline V gene has CDR1 GTSNPN and CDR2 SVGIG (reference sequence). There are 15 residues in the CDR3. The V gene lost 0 bases and the J gene lost 3 bases, with 14 bases spanning the gap. It was the library that attached unique molecular identifiers to individual cDNA molecules. TCRdb re-analysed the RACE reads in MiXCR, keeping a single row per CDR3 protein. The data contain around 190,000 distinct CDR3 sequences, 20% to 25% of them singletons. As concerns this clonotype: The antigen is undetermined.

The sample's time point: patch test 1, 2 weeks after DPC sensitization. Stated treatment: therapeutic diphenylcyclopropenone sensitization with weekly scalp DPC. Suited to DPC and affected by alopecia, the donors ranged from 18 to 70 years old. Points from the study as a whole: Expanded TCRs made up significantly more big CDR3 similarity clusters than controls did.

The sample consisted of whole blood, taken in connection with sensitization to the hapten diphenylcyclopropenone (DPC). J is TRBJ2-5 and V is TRBV30, with a possible D match to TRBD1 (6 bases). The sequence derives from a woman aged 50 to 60 with alopecia areata. Some clones in this sample may be carry-over from other donors' samples. CDR3 DNA sequence: TGTGCCTGGAGTGTGAACCGGGACAAGAAAGAGACCCAGTACTTC. This gives the protein CAWSVNRDKKETQYF.